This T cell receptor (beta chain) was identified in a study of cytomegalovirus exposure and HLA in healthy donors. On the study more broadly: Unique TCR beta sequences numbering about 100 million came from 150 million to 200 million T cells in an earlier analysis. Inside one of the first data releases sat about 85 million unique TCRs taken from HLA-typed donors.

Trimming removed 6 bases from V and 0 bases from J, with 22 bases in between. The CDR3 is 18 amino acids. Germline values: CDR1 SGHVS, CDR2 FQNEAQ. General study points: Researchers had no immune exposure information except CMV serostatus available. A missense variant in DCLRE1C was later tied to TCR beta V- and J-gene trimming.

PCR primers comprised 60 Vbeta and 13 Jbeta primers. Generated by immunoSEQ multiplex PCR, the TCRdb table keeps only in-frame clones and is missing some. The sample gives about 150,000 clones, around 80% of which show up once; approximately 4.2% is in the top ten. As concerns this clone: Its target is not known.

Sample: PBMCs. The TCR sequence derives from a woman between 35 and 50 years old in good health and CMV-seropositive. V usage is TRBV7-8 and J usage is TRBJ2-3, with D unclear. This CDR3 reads CASRHQIGRSVSTDTQYF. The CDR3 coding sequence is TGTGCCAGCAGACATCAGATTGGCAGATCAGTAAGCACAGATACGCAGTATTTT.